This is a list of T cell receptor beta chains from one sample in a study of blood T cell repertoires in COVID-19. TCRdb's copy holds only in-frame clones and misses some; the assay was immunoSEQ multiplex PCR. The table includes roughly 300,000 clones, about 86% detected once. Sequencing was carried out using PBMCs or T cells enriched from blood (not recorded which). The origin of the receptors is a woman between 40 and 50 years old with acute COVID-19. The CDR3 runs from the conserved cysteine through the conserved F or W. The D gene is left open where the match is weak. Size is omitted from some rows. Given values are once, few, many or a class for expanded clones.

CASSVAGSGRPARIGELFF | TGTGCCAGCAGCGTAGCGGGGAGCGGGAGGCCTGCTCGGATCGGGGAGCTGTTTTTT | TRBD2 | TRBV9 | NA | TRBJ2-2 | 19
CASSPSLNTQYF | TGTGCCAGCAGCCCCTCTCTAAATACGCAGTATTTT | NA | TRBV9 | NA | TRBJ2-3 | 12
CASSWGQSLRTNYGYTF | TGCGCCAGCAGCTGGGGACAGAGTCTCCGAACTAACTATGGCTACACCTTC | TRBD1 | TRBV5-1 | once | TRBJ1-2 | 17
CASSHVAGGPEDTQYF | TGTGCCAGCAGCCATGTAGCGGGGGGCCCGGAGGATACGCAGTATTTT | TRBD2 | TRBV4-2 | NA | TRBJ2-3 | 16
CASSYPTGSGNTIYF | TGTGCCAGCAGTTACCCGACAGGGTCTGGAAACACCATATATTTT | TRBD1 | TRBV6-6 | NA | TRBJ1-3 | 15
CASSQFQTGNYGYTF | TGTGCCAGCAGTCAATTCCAGACAGGGAACTATGGCTACACCTTC | TRBD1 | TRBV28 | NA | TRBJ1-2 | 15
CATSRDRADTQYF | TGTGCCACCAGCAGAGATCGGGCAGATACGCAGTATTTT | NA | TRBV15 | NA | TRBJ2-3 | 13
CATSRDLGGSYNEQFF | TGTGCCACCAGCAGAGATTTGGGGGGCTCCTACAATGAGCAGTTCTTC | NA | TRBV15 | NA | TRBJ2-1 | 16
CASRGGGSDQPQHF | TGTGCCAGTAGAGGGGGGGGCAGCGATCAGCCCCAGCATTTT | NA | TRBV19 | once | TRBJ1-5 | 14
CASSLSAGKNEKLFF | TGTGCCAGCAGTTTATCGGCAGGCAAGAATGAAAAACTGTTTTTT | NA | TRBV27 | NA | TRBJ1-4 | 15
CSGDSRGELFF | TGCAGCGGGGACAGCCGTGGGGAGCTGTTTTTT | TRBD1 | TRBV29-1 | NA | TRBJ2-2 | 11
CASSRSLERVAFF | TGCGCCAGCAGCCGAAGCTTAGAACGGGTAGCTTTCTTT | NA | TRBV4-3 | NA | TRBJ1-1 | 13
CASSDDRVDYGYTF | TGTGCCAGCAGCGATGACAGGGTTGACTATGGCTACACCTTC | TRBD1 | TRBV9 | NA | TRBJ1-2 | 14
CASSLDQGSYEQYF | TGTGCCAGCAGCTTGGATCAGGGATCCTACGAGCAGTACTTC | NA | TRBV5-4 | NA | TRBJ2-7 | 14
CASSLAAGAITDTQYF | TGTGCCAGCAGCTTAGCAGCAGGGGCCATCACAGATACGCAGTATTTT | NA | TRBV7-6 | many | TRBJ2-3 | 16